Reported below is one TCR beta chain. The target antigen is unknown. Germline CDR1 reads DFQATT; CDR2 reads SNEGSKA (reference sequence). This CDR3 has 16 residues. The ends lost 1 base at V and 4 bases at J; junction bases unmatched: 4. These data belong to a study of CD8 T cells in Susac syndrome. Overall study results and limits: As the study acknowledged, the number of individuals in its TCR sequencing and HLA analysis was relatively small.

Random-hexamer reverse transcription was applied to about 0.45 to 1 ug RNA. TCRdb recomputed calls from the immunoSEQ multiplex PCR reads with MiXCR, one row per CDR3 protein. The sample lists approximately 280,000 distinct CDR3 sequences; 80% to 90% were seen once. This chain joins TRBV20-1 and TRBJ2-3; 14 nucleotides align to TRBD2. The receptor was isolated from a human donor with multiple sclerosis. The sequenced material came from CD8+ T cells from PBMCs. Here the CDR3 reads CSARGLAGGPPDTQYF. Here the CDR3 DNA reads TGCAGTGCTAGAGGACTAGCGGGAGGGCCCCCAGATACGCAGTATTTT.